Below are 22 T cell receptor beta chains sequenced from a single sample in a study of metastatic and nonmetastatic thyroid tumors. TCRdb re-analyzed the PCR reads using MiXCR. The sample consists of about 33,000 clones, approximately 15% of them appearing once. Before thyroid surgery, none of the patients had received any treatment. Input material: blood. The receptors were sampled from a female donor with papillary thyroid cancer or a benign thyroid nodule (not recorded which). Some clones in this sample may be carry-over from other donors' samples.

Worth noting for this clone: A much larger clone lies one base from this, so it may be a read error. This chain connects TRBV2 to TRBJ2-5; TRBD2 matches 14 bases. The CDR3 covers 17 residues. Germline V gene lookup returns CDR1 SNHLY and CDR2 FYNNEI. The CDR3 coding sequence is TGTGCCAGCAGTGGGGCCGGACTAGCGGGAGGTGGGGAGACCAAGTACTTC. This encodes CASSGAGLAGGGETKYF.

This clone was counted a few times. It may be a read error: a sequence one base away is much more abundant. This rearrangement joins TRBV7-2 to TRBJ2-6; D tentatively fits TRBD1 or TRBD2 (6 bases each). Germline CDR1 and CDR2: SGHTA and FQGNSA. The CDR3 is 18 residues long. The CDR3 region has the DNA TGTGCCAGCAGCGTAGCGGTTGCAGGGGCGAGTGGGGCCAACGTCCTGACTTTC. Residues: CASSVAVAGASGANVLTF.

This clone was seen repeatedly, ten times or more. The sample has other DNA sequences that encode this CDR3 too. The J gene is TRBJ2-5, the V gene TRBV10-3, with unresolved D. Germline V gene data show CDR1 as ENHRY and CDR2 as SYGVKD. The V end lost 8 bases, the J end lost 0 bases, and 7 bases lay between the germline ends. The CDR3 sequence is 12 residues long. CDR3 nucleotide sequence: TGTGCCATCTCGCAGGACCAAGAGACCCAGTACTTC. It translates to CAISQDQETQYF.

This clone was observed at least ten times. The rearrangement joins TRBV30 to TRBJ2-5; no reliable D call. Germline assignment: CDR1 GTSNPN and CDR2 SVGIG (reference sequence). The CDR3 extends over 11 amino acids. V shed 4 bases and J shed 2 bases, with 5 bases lying between them. The CDR3 DNA follows: TGTGCCTGGATGGGACAAGAGACCCAGTACTTC. Encoded protein: CAWMGQETQYF.

This clone occurred many times. The rearrangement uses TRBV5-1 and TRBJ2-2; D not certain. CDR3 size: 12 residues. Germline CDR1 reads SGHRS; CDR2 reads YFSETQ. Trimming stripped 2 bases from V and 2 bases from J, with 1 base between. Here the CDR3 reads CASSFNTGELFF. Written as DNA, the CDR3 is TGCGCCAGCAGCTTTAACACCGGGGAGCTGTTTTTT.

This clone is medium-sized. This chain joins TRBV5-1 and TRBJ2-5; 11 bases line up with TRBD2. Germline lookup yields CDR1 SGHRS and CDR2 YFSETQ. CDR3 size: 16 residues. The trim removed 5 bases at V and 0 bases at J, leaving 6 bases unmatched. The CDR3, as DNA: TGCGCCAGCAGGAATCTACTAGCGGGGGACCAAGAGACCCAGTACTTC. Protein product: CASRNLLAGDQETQYF.

This clone was recorded at least ten times. This sequence joins TRBV20-1 and TRBJ2-7; D not resolved. In germline, CDR1 is DFQATT, CDR2 SNEGSKA (reference sequence). Between the trimmed V and J ends, which lost 4 bases and 3 bases, there was a span of 19 bases. There are 15 residues in the CDR3. CDR3 DNA: TGCAGTGCTATCCCGGGCCTAGAATCCTACTACGAGCAGTACTTC. Translation gives CSAIPGLESYYEQYF.

This clone was detected many times. The CDR3 is CASSGGPGDLYNEQFF. Written as DNA, the CDR3 is TGCGCCAGCAGCGGAGGGCCAGGAGACTTATACAATGAGCAGTTCTTC. The rearrangement links TRBV5-1 to TRBJ2-1, with D possibly being TRBD2 (6 bases). V gave up 4 bases and J gave up 4 bases, with 18 bases separating them. Per the germline V gene, CDR1 is SGHRS and CDR2 is YFSETQ. This CDR3 contains 16 residues.

There are a few counts of this clone. The DNA of the CDR3 is TGTGCCAGGAGTAACCAGGGTTTAGGCTACACCTTC. Translated, it gives CARSNQGLGYTF. The rearrangement links TRBV6-2 or TRBV6-3 to TRBJ1-2; maybe TRBD1 (5 bases). Germline loops: CDR1 MNHEY, CDR2 SVGEGT. CDR3 length: 12 amino acids. Trimming stripped 9 bases from V and 8 bases from J, with 16 bases between.

This clone was seen at least ten times. This chain links TRBV3-1 with TRBJ1-2; 9 positions agree with TRBD1. Per germline, CDR1 LGHDT and CDR2 YNNKEL (reference sequence). The CDR3 is made up of 17 amino acids. V lost 0 bases, J lost 0 bases, and 5 bases stayed unmatched. CDR3 sequence: CASSQDLGQGSNYGYTF. CDR3 bases: TGTGCCAGCAGCCAAGATTTGGGACAGGGATCTAACTATGGCTACACCTTC.

Ten or more counts support this clone. This rearrangement joins TRBV29-1 to TRBJ1-2; TRBD1 is a possible D gene (6 bases). The germline CDR1 and CDR2 sequences are SQVTM and ANQGSEA. This CDR3 contains 17 residues. V shed 2 bases and J shed 4 bases, with 23 bases lying between them. The CDR3 protein is CSVEPRGKDSIPYGYTF. In DNA, the CDR3 is TGCAGCGTTGAACCCCGGGGGAAGGACAGCATCCCCTATGGCTACACCTTC.

The chain uses TRBV20-1 and TRBJ1-2; TRBD1 is a possible D gene (5 bases). V dropped 3 bases and J dropped 0 bases, with 14 bases sitting between them. This CDR3 region has 15 residues. CDR1 and CDR2 (germline): DFQATT, SNEGSKA (reference sequence). CDR3 DNA: TGCAGTGCTAGGAGGGACGGAAGTTCTAACTATGGCTACACCTTC. This encodes CSARRDGSSNYGYTF.

This clone was found many times. This sequence joins TRBV3-1 and TRBJ2-1; 9 bases match TRBD2. Germline-derived CDR1 and CDR2 are LGHDT and YNNKEL (reference sequence). V lost 4 bases, J lost 10 bases, and 8 bases stayed unmatched. The CDR3 extends over 14 amino acids. Here the CDR3 reads CASSPQRLAEEQFF. The CDR3 DNA reads TGTGCCAGCAGCCCTCAAAGACTAGCGGAAGAGCAGTTCTTC.

In this sample, this clone turned up many times. This chain joins TRBV12-3 or TRBV12-4 and TRBJ2-1; 10 positions agree with TRBD1. V shed 6 bases, J shed 3 bases, and the junction held 8 bases outside the gene matches. The CDR3 is 16 amino acids. As DNA, the CDR3 is TGTGCCAGCAGGGGACAGGGGTCAGCCCTCTACAATGAGCAGTTCTTC. Translation: CASRGQGSALYNEQFF.

This clone was detected many times. The chain links TRBV20-1 to TRBJ2-1; either TRBD1 or TRBD2 may fit D (5 bases each). V lost 6 bases and J lost 5, with 20 bases in between. The CDR3 extends over 15 amino acids. The germline V gene has CDR1 DFQATT and CDR2 SNEGSKA (reference sequence). CDR3 loop: CSADSGKQGDNEQFF. CDR3 DNA sequence: TGCAGTGCAGACTCCGGGAAACAAGGGGACAATGAGCAGTTCTTC.

This clone showed up many times. The same CDR3 can be traced to other DNA sequences in this sample. The chain uses TRBV6-1 and TRBJ1-1; 9 positions match TRBD1. The ends lost 6 bases at V and 1 base at J; junction bases unmatched: 3. The CDR3 length is 14 residues. The germline gives CDR1 MNHNS, CDR2 SASEGT. The CDR3 here is CASRLQGANTEAFF. CDR3 DNA: TGTGCCAGCAGGTTACAGGGGGCGAACACTGAAGCTTTCTTT.

This clone was seen repeatedly, ten times or more. V gene TRBV20-1 combines with J gene TRBJ2-5; a possible D gene is TRBD1 (6 bases). Germline V gene sequence: CDR1 DFQATT, CDR2 SNEGSKA (reference sequence). This CDR3 spans 12 amino acids. With 4 bases removed from V and 5 bases from J, the gap between germline ends came to 11 bases. In DNA form, the CDR3 reads TGCAGTGCTAAACAGGGCTTGGAGACCCAGTACTTC. Amino acids: CSAKQGLETQYF.

At least ten counts were recorded for this clone. The chain uses TRBV30 and TRBJ2-1; no clear D gene. Trimming left V 3 bases short and J 1 base short, with 7 bases between. CDR3 length equals 13 residues. The germline V gene has CDR1 GTSNPN and CDR2 SVGIG (reference sequence). The CDR3 loop is CAWRRLSYNEQFF. CDR3 DNA sequence: TGTGCCTGGAGACGATTATCCTACAATGAGCAGTTCTTC. The entire variable domain, with the rest obtained from reference TRBV30 and TRBJ2-1, is as follows: SQTIHQWPATLVQPVGSPLSLECTVEGTSNPNLYWYRQAAGRGLQLLFYSVGIGQISSEVPQNLSASRPQDRQFILSSKKLLLSDSGFYLCAWRRLSYNEQFFGPGTRLTVL.

The table lists this clone with many counts. The V and J genes are TRBV5-1 and TRBJ2-5; possibly TRBD1 for D (5 bases). With 4 bases removed from V and 5 bases from J, the gap between germline ends came to 18 bases. Germline assignment: CDR1 SGHRS and CDR2 YFSETQ. The CDR3 spans 15 residues. This CDR3 reads CASSPPGRVVETQYF. For the CDR3, the DNA is TGCGCCAGCAGCCCCCCCGGCAGGGTCGTCGAGACCCAGTACTTC.

This clone was seen a handful of times. The genes are TRBV28 and TRBJ2-7, with 9 bases lining up with TRBD2. V shed 3 bases, J shed 0 bases, and the junction held 6 bases outside the gene matches. CDR3 size: 16 residues. Per germline, CDR1 MDHEN and CDR2 SYDVKM. The CDR3 is CASSFRLAELSYEQYF. CDR3 DNA sequence: TGTGCCAGCAGTTTCCGACTAGCGGAGCTCTCCTACGAGCAGTACTTC.

A word on this clone: Just one base apart from a much larger clone, this may be a read error. V usage is TRBV7-2 and J usage is TRBJ2-7, with 7 bases fitting TRBD2. Germline CDR1 and CDR2: SGHTA and FQGNSA. This CDR3 is built from 14 residues. CDR3 DNA sequence: TGTGCCAGCACCTCGGGGGGAGACGGTTACGAGCATCACTTC. This encodes CASTSGGDGYEHHF.

The rearrangement joins TRBV11-2 to TRBJ2-7, with 10 bases fitting TRBD2. This CDR3 region has 15 residues. The germline V gene encodes CDR1 SGHAT and CDR2 FQNNGV. V shed 1 base, J shed 2 bases, and the junction held 2 bases outside the gene matches. The CDR3 DNA follows: TGTGCCAGCAGCTTAGTAGCGGGGGGAACCTACGAGCAGTACTTC. This codes for CASSLVAGGTYEQYF.